This entry lists 10 T cell receptor beta chains sequenced from one sample in a study of cytomegalovirus exposure and HLA in healthy donors. This PCR relied on a set of 60 Vbeta primers and 13 Jbeta primers. The repertoire was sequenced with immunoSEQ multiplex PCR; TCRdb's copy has only in-frame clones and lacks some. This sample has under 150,000 clones, with approximately 83% found just once. Specimen: PBMCs. Receptors originate from a man in his forties or fifties in good health and CMV-seropositive.

This clone was seen a few times. This chain links TRBV25-1 with TRBJ1-3, with 7 positions matching TRBD1. The germline gives CDR1 MGHDK, CDR2 SYGVNS. The CDR3 loop spans 13 amino acids. J lost 6 bases, V lost 6 bases, and 5 bases had no gene match. CDR3 region: CASSGTAPNTIYF. The DNA of the CDR3 is TGTGCCAGCAGCGGGACAGCCCCAAACACCATATATTTT. The entire variable domain, with the rest obtained from reference TRBV25-1 and TRBJ1-3, is as follows: EADIYQTPRYLVIGTGKKITLECSQTMGHDKMYWYQQDPGMELHLIHYSYGVNSTEKGDLSSESTVSRIRTEHFPLTLESARPSHTSQYLCASSGTAPNTIYFGEGSWLTVV.

This chain joins TRBV9 and TRBJ2-5; TRBD1 agrees at 12 bases. Germline V gene data show CDR1 as SGDLS and CDR2 as YYNGEE. This CDR3 region has 15 residues. With V trimmed by 3 bases and J by 6 bases, 6 bases remained unmatched. The CDR3 region is CASSGGTGGLKTQYF. CDR3 DNA sequence: TGTGCCAGCAGCGGAGGGACAGGGGGCTTGAAGACCCAGTACTTC. The full variable domain, its missing parts supplied by reference TRBV9 and TRBJ2-5, is DSGVTQTPKHLITATGQRVTLRCSPRSGDLSVYWYQQSLDQGLQFLIQYYNGEERAKGNILERFSAQQFPDLHSELNLSSLELGDSALYFCASSGGTGGLKTQYFGPGTRLLVL.

Written as DNA, the CDR3 is TGTGCCAGCAGCTTAGTGTCGGCAGGTGCCTACGAGCAGTACTTC. Its translation: CASSLVSAGAYEQYF. This sequence joins TRBV7-9 and TRBJ2-7; D remains ambiguous. This CDR3 is 15 amino acids long. Germline V CDR1 and CDR2: SEHNR, FQNEAQ (reference sequence). The V end lost 1 base, the J end lost 2 bases, and 12 bases lay between the germline ends. Full variable domain (remainder filled in from reference TRBV7-9 and TRBJ2-7): DTGVSQNPRHKITKRGQNVTFRCDPISEHNRLYWYRQTLGQGPEFLTYFQNEAQLEKSRLLSDRFSAERPKGSFSTLEIQRTEQGDSAMYLCASSLVSAGAYEQYFGPGTRLTVT.

The sample holds a few counts of this clone. The chain has TRBV7-9 and TRBJ2-7; the D is unclear. The length of the CDR3 is 13 residues. V shed 4 bases and J shed 4 bases, with 11 bases lying between them. Germline V gene data show CDR1 as SEHNR and CDR2 as FQNEAQ (reference sequence). CDR3 DNA sequence: TGTGCCAGCAGCTCAATCCCGAGGTACGAGCAGTACTTC. It codes for CASSSIPRYEQYF.

V gene TRBV7-2 combines with J gene TRBJ1-5; D not certain. V shed 3 bases and J shed 4 bases, with 10 bases lying between them. CDR3 length: 14 amino acids. Per germline, CDR1 SGHTA and CDR2 FQGNSA. The CDR3 nucleotides are TGTGCCAGCAGCTTTCGAGGAGGTAATCAGCCCCAGCATTTT. This encodes CASSFRGGNQPQHF.

V and J are TRBV4-3 and TRBJ2-2; 9 bases match TRBD1. The CDR3 loop spans 19 amino acids. V shed 0 bases, J shed 1 base, and the junction held 9 bases outside the gene matches. Germline V lookup: CDR1 LGHNA, CDR2 YSLEER. The CDR3 loop reads CASSQDGHPGQGNTGELFF. For the CDR3, the DNA is TGCGCCAGCAGCCAAGATGGCCACCCGGGACAGGGGAACACCGGGGAGCTGTTTTTT.

The chain carries TRBV12-5 and TRBJ1-5; D is uncertain. The germline CDR1 and CDR2 sequences are LGHNT and FRNRAP. V gave up 0 bases and J gave up 8 bases, with 8 bases separating them. This CDR3 spans 13 amino acids. The chain's CDR3 is CASGLVRGEPQHF. The CDR3 DNA reads as TGTGCTAGTGGTTTGGTAAGAGGCGAGCCCCAGCATTTT.

The rearrangement joins TRBV4-1 to TRBJ2-7; TRBD2 matches 8 bases. The V segment lost 1 base and the J segment 1 base; nucleotides outside the gene matches: 6. From germline, CDR1 is MGHRA and CDR2 YSYEKL. There are 16 residues in the CDR3. The CDR3 bases are TGCGCCAGCAGCCAAGCGGGAGCGGGAGAGTCCTACGAGCAGTACTTC. The encoded protein is CASSQAGAGESYEQYF.

The V call is TRBV20-1, the J call TRBJ1-5; D remains ambiguous. The CDR3 contains 9 residues. The germline V gene has CDR1 DFQATT and CDR2 SNEGSKA (reference sequence). Trimming cost V 6 bases and J 6 bases, with 3 bases left between them. The DNA of the CDR3 is TGCAGTGCCGGTCAGCCCCAGCATTTT. It translates to CSAGQPQHF.

This chain's CDR3 is CASSPGPGTGIYEQYF. In DNA, the CDR3 is TGTGCCAGCAGCCCAGGGCCTGGGACAGGGATTTACGAGCAGTACTTC. The V and J genes are TRBV11-2 and TRBJ2-7; 9 nucleotides agree with TRBD1. The CDR3 spans 16 residues. Germline V CDR1 and CDR2: SGHAT, FQNNGV. V lost 5 bases to trimming and J lost 4 bases; unmatched junction nucleotides: 12. Combining the CDR3 with reference TRBV11-2 and TRBJ2-7 gives the whole variable domain EAGVAQSPRYKIIEKRQSVAFWCNPISGHATLYWYQQILGQGPKLLIQFQNNGVVDDSQLPKDRFSAERLKGVDSTLKIQPAKLEDSAVYLCASSPGPGTGIYEQYFGPGTRLTVT.